The present T cell receptor (beta chain) was sequenced within a study of blood T cell repertoires in COVID-19. As processed by the authors: Reference gene primers were amplified, and this amplification served to estimate nucleated cell counts. This table comes from immunoSEQ multiplex PCR, and its TCRdb copy is limited to in-frame clones, with some not included. V, J and clone size were drawn from that table, and D and trimming were deduced from the DNA. The repertoire has roughly 230,000 clones, around 90% of them found once; the top ten carry 0.83%. J was trimmed by 0 bases and V by 3 bases; bases with no gene match: 1. This CDR3 is built from 15 residues. Germline V gene data show CDR1 as SEHNR and CDR2 as FQNEAQ (reference sequence).

The sequenced material came from peripheral blood. The clonotype was recovered from a young man with COVID-19, enrolled during active disease. This sequence joins TRBV7-9 and TRBJ2-3, with 9 bases matching TRBD2. In nucleotides, the CDR3 is TGTGCCAGCAGCTTTACTAGCGGGAGCACAGATACGCAGTATTTT. This codes for CASSFTSGSTDTQYF.